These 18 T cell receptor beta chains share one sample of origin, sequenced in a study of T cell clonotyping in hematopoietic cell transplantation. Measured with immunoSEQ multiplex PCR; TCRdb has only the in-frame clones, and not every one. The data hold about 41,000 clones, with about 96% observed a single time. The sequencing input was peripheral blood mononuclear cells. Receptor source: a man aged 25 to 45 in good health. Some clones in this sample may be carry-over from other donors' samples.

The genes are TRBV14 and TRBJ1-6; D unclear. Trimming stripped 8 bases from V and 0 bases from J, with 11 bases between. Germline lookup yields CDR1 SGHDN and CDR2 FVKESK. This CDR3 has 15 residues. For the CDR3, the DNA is TGTGCCAGCGGCGTCGGGAGCTCCTATAATTCACCCCTCCACTTT. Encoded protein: CASGVGSSYNSPLHF. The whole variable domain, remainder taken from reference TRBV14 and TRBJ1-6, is EAGVTQFPSHSVIEKGQTVTLRCDPISGHDNLYWYRRVMGKEIKFLLHFVKESKQDESGMPNNRFLAERTGGTYSTLKVQPAELEDSGVYFCASGVGSSYNSPLHFGNGTRLTVT.

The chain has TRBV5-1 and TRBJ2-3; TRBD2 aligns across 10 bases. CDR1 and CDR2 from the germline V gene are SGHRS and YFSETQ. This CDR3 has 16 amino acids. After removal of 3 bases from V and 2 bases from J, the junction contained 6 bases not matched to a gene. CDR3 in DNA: TGCGCCAGCAGCTCCCGGACTAGCGGCTCCACAGATACGCAGTATTTT. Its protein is CASSSRTSGSTDTQYF.

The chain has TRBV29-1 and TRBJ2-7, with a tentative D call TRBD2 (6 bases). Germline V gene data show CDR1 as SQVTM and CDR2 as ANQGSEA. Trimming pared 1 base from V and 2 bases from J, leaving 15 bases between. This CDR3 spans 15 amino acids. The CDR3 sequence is CSVEGYAAGTYEQYF. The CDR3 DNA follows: TGCAGCGTTGAAGGGTACGCGGCGGGAACCTACGAGCAGTACTTC.

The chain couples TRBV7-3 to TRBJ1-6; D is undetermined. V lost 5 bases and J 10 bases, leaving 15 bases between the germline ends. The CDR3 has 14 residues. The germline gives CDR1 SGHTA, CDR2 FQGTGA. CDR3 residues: CASSKRGNQSPLHF. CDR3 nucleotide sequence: TGTGCCAGCAGCAAACGGGGTAATCAGTCACCCCTCCACTTT. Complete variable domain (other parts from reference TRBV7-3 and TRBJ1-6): GAGVSQTPSNKVTEKGKYVELRCDPISGHTALYWYRQSLGQGPEFLIYFQGTGAADDSGLPNDRFFAVRPEGSVSTLKIQRTERGDSAVYLCASSKRGNQSPLHFGNGTRLTVT.

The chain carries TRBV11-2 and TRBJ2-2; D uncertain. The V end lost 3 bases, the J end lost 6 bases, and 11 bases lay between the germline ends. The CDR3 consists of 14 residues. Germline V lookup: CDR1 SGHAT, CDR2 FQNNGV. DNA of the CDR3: TGTGCCAGCAGCTTCGGAACAGAGGCCGGGGAGCTGTTTTTT. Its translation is CASSFGTEAGELFF. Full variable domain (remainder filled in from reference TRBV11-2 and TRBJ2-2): EAGVAQSPRYKIIEKRQSVAFWCNPISGHATLYWYQQILGQGPKLLIQFQNNGVVDDSQLPKDRFSAERLKGVDSTLKIQPAKLEDSAVYLCASSFGTEAGELFFGEGSRLTVL.

The CDR3 region has the DNA TGTGCCAGCAGCCTCCCTCCTGGGGAGCTGTTTTTT. Translating gives CASSLPPGELFF. This chain joins TRBV7-3 and TRBJ2-2, with D uncertain. V was pared by 5 bases and J by 8 bases, with 9 bases between. This CDR3 has 12 residues. CDR1 SGHTA and CDR2 FQGTGA come from the germline V gene.

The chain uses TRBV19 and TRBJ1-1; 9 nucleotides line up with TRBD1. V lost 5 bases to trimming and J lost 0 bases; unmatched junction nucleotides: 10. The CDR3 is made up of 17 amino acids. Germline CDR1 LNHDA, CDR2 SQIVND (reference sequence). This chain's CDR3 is CASSPRDRAGMNTEAFF. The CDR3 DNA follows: TGTGCCAGTAGTCCCCGGGACAGGGCAGGCATGAACACTGAAGCTTTCTTT.

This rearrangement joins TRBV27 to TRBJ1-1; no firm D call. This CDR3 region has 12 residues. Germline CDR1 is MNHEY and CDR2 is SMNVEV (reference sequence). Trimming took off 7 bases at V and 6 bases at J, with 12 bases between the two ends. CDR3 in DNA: TGTGCCAGCATCCAACCCCCCTCTGAAGCTTTCTTT. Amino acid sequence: CASIQPPSEAFF.

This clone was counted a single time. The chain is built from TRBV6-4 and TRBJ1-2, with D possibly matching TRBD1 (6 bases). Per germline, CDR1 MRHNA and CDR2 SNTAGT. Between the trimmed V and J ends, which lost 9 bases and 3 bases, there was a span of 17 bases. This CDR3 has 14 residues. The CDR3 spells CARKRGGRDYGYTF. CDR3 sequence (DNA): TGTGCCAGGAAGAGGGGGGGGCGAGACTATGGCTACACCTTC.

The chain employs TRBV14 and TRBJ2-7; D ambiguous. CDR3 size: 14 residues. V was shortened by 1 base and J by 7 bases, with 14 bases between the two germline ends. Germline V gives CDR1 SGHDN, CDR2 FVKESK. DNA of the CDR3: TGTGCCAGCAGCCAAGTTAATAGTCTAGGGGAGCAGTACTTC. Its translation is CASSQVNSLGEQYF. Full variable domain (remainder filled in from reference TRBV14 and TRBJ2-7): EAGVTQFPSHSVIEKGQTVTLRCDPISGHDNLYWYRRVMGKEIKFLLHFVKESKQDESGMPNNRFLAERTGGTYSTLKVQPAELEDSGVYFCASSQVNSLGEQYFGPGTRLTVT.

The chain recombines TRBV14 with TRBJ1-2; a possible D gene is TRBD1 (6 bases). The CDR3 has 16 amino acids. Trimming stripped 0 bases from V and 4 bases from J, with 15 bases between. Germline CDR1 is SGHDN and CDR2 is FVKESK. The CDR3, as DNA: TGTGCCAGCAGCCAAGATGGACGGGGGCGGGCCTATGGCTACACCTTC. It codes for CASSQDGRGRAYGYTF.

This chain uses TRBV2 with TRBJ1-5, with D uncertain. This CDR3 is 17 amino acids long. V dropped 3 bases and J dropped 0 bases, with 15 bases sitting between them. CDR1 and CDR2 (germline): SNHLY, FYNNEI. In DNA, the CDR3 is TGTGCCAGCAGTGATCTCGGCGTGACGTATAGCAATCAGCCCCAGCATTTT. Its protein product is CASSDLGVTYSNQPQHF.

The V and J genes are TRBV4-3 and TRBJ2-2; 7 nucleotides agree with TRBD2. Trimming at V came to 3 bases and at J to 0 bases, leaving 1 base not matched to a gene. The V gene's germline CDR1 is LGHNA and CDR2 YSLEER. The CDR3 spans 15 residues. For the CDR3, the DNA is TGCGCCAGCAGCCACAGCGGGACGAACACCGGGGAGCTGTTTTTT. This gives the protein CASSHSGTNTGELFF.

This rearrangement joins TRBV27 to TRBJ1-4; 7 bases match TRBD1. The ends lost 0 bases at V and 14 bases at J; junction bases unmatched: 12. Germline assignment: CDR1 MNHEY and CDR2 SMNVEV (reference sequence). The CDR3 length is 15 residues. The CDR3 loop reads CASSLSRTGALGLFF. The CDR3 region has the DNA TGTGCCAGCAGTTTATCGAGGACAGGTGCCCTGGGGCTGTTTTTT.

The DNA of the CDR3 is TGTGCCAGCAGTTGGGGGACAGGGGGCGCGGTCCAACAGCCCCAGCATTTT. Its protein product is CASSWGTGGAVQQPQHF. The chain uses TRBV2 and TRBJ1-5; 12 bases align to TRBD1. This CDR3 contains 17 residues. J was trimmed by 7 bases and V by 5 bases; bases with no gene match: 12. Germline V gene lookup returns CDR1 SNHLY and CDR2 FYNNEI.

Here the CDR3 DNA reads TGTGCCAGCAGCTTAGTCAGGGGAGGCGGGGAGCTGTTTTTT. Translation gives CASSLVRGGGELFF. The V gene is TRBV11-3, the J gene TRBJ2-2; D could derive from TRBD1 or TRBD2 (6 bases each). CDR1 is SGHNT and CDR2 is YENEEA in the germline V gene. The V and J ends lost 1 base and 7 bases respectively, with 10 bases between them. CDR3 length: 14 amino acids.

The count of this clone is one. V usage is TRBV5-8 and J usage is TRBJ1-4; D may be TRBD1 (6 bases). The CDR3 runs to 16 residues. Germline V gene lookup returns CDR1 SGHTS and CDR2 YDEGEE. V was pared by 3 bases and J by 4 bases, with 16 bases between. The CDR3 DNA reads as TGTGCCAGCAGCTCCCACAGGGACCGTTTTAATGAAAAACTGTTTTTT. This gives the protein CASSSHRDRFNEKLFF.

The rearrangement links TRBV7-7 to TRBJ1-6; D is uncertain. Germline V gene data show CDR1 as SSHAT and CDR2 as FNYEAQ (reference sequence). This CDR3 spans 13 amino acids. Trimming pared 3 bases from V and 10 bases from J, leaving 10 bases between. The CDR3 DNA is TGTGCCAGCAGCTTGGAGGCCGGCTCACCCCTCCACTTT. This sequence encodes CASSLEAGSPLHF.